Listed below are T cell receptor beta chains from one sample, sequenced in a study of cytomegalovirus exposure and HLA in healthy donors. Clones were read by immunoSEQ multiplex PCR, and TCRdb kept only the in-frame ones, dropping some. The repertoire includes tens of thousands of clones, 68% of them detected once, and 3% to 5% sits in the top ten. Source material: PBMCs. Source of these receptors: a man in his forties in good health and CMV-seronegative. Each CDR3 is given with its conserved first and last residue. The order of the fields is clone size, D gene, CDR3 length, V gene, J gene, CDR3 protein, CDR3 DNA. A D gene is named only where the DNA matches it firmly. Clone size is stated in some rows and not others, as once, few, many or a class when expanded.

few	TRBD1	15	TRBV29-1	TRBJ2-1	CSVEEGTGVFNEQFF	TGCAGCGTTGAGGAAGGGACAGGGGTTTTCAATGAGCAGTTCTTC
NA	NA	15	TRBV14	TRBJ2-5	CASSQGRSSQETQYF	TGTGCCAGCAGCCAAGGGCGGAGCTCGCAAGAGACCCAGTACTTC
NA	TRBD2	14	TRBV30	TRBJ2-2	CAWSVAGGTGELFF	TGTGCCTGGAGTGTGGCGGGGGGAACCGGGGAGCTGTTTTTT
NA	NA	18	TRBV4-2	TRBJ2-1	CASSQEGGPGGQSNEQFF	TGTGCCAGCAGCCAAGAAGGTGGTCCGGGGGGCCAAAGCAATGAGCAGTTCTTC
few	NA	12	TRBV28	TRBJ2-3	CASSTSTDTQYF	TGTGCCAGCAGCACAAGCACAGATACGCAGTATTTT
NA	NA	14	TRBV6-1	TRBJ1-2	CASSEGGGWNGYTF	TGTGCCAGCAGTGAAGGGGGGGGGTGGAATGGCTACACCTTC
few	TRBD1	13	TRBV27	TRBJ1-2	CASSLRDSYGYTF	TGTGCCAGCAGTTTACGGGACAGTTATGGCTACACCTTC
NA	NA	15	TRBV6-1	TRBJ1-2	CASSEGGRAYYGYTF	TGTGCCAGCAGTGAAGGGGGGAGGGCCTACTATGGCTACACCTTC
NA	NA	13	TRBV29-1	TRBJ2-5	CSVETGRGETQYF	TGCAGCGTTGAAACAGGGCGGGGGGAGACCCAGTACTTC
NA	NA	16	TRBV2	TRBJ1-5	CASSGPLGGGNQSQHF	TGTGCCAGCAGTGGACCTTTGGGGGGGGGCAATCAGTCCCAGCATTTT
NA	TRBD1	17	TRBV11-2	TRBJ2-3	CASSLGEGQGTTDTQYF	TGTGCCAGCAGCTTAGGGGAGGGACAGGGTACCACAGATACGCAGTATTTT
NA	NA	15	TRBV6-5	TRBJ1-3	CASSQGFSPGNTIYF	TGTGCCAGCAGTCAGGGTTTCTCACCTGGAAACACCATATATTTT
once	NA	12	TRBV12-2	TRBJ2-7	CASRTGAYEQYF	TGTGCAAGTCGGACGGGAGCATACGAGCAGTACTTC
NA	TRBD1	16	TRBV5-4	TRBJ1-6	CASSYDRGALNSPLHF	TGTGCCAGCAGCTACGACAGGGGAGCTTTAAATTCACCCCTCCACTTT
NA	TRBD1	18	TRBV4-1	TRBJ2-5	CASSQEGPETGAGETQYF	TGCGCCAGCAGCCAAGAGGGGCCTGAGACAGGGGCGGGAGAGACCCAGTACTTC
NA	TRBD1	14	TRBV5-1	TRBJ1-2	CASSSGQSNYGYTF	TGCGCCAGCAGCTCGGGACAGTCTAACTATGGCTACACCTTC
NA	TRBD2	17	TRBV30	TRBJ2-5	CAWSVERGEWDQETQYF	TGTGCCTGGAGTGTAGAGCGGGGGGAGTGGGATCAAGAGACCCAGTACTTC